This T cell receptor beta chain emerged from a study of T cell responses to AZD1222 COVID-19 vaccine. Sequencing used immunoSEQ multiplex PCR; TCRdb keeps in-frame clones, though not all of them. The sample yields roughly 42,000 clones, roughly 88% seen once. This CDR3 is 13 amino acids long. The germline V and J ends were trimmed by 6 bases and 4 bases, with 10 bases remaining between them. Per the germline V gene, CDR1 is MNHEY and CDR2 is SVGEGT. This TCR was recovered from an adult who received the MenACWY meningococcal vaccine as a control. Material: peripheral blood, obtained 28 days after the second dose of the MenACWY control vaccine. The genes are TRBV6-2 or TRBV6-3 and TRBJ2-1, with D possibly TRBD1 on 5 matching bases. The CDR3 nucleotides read TGTGCCAGCAGCCAGGGCCGGTACAATGAGCAGTTCTTC. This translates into CASSQGRYNEQFF.